This T cell receptor (beta chain) was profiled in a study of T cell changes during pregnancy in multiple sclerosis (dated 2019 in TCRdb). In the study overall: In women with multiple sclerosis, the researchers looked at how the T cell repertoire shifted as pregnancy progressed.

Of note for this clone: What this receptor recognizes is not known. Base qualities are not recorded, but no much larger clone differs from it by a single base.

Libraries were constructed by the immunoSEQ multiplex PCR assay. TCRdb mirrors the immuneACCESS table, restricted to in-frame sequences. Some clones are absent from its copies; in checked studies, under half trace to an unresolved V gene, and the reason for the others is unknown. This sample comprises about 87,000 clones, 90% to 95% of them detected only once. The ten most abundant clones make up 1.1% to 1.5% of the sample. The CDR3 runs 14 residues from the cysteine to the phenylalanine. The only DNA kept is the CDR3, 42 bases in frame from the first base. From the germline V gene, CDR1 is SGHRS and CDR2 is YFSETQ. Compared with germline, V lacks 0 bases and J lacks 6 bases; bases without a gene match: 3.

This clonotype was sampled from a female donor in good health, enrolled as a control in a pregnancy study. This chain is built from TRBV5-1 and TRBJ2-1; TRBD2 agrees with 7 junctional bases. Specimen: peripheral blood, collected in the third trimester of pregnancy. This receptor carries the CDR3 CASSLGPSGNEQFF. The nucleotides read TGCGCCAGCAGCTTGGGTCCTAGCGGCAATGAGCAGTTCTTC.